A single sample gave rise to the 18 T cell receptor beta chains below, sequenced in a study of blood T cell repertoires in COVID-19. This table comes from immunoSEQ multiplex PCR, and its TCRdb copy is limited to in-frame clones, with some not included. This table has more than 20,000 clones, about 77% appearing once. The sequencing sample was made of peripheral blood. The receptors derive from a man at least 80 years old with active or convalescent COVID-19.

The chain is built from TRBV5-1 and TRBJ2-7; 10 nucleotides line up with TRBD2. V was clipped by 5 bases and J by 7 bases; unmatched bases: 12. Germline V gene sequence: CDR1 SGHRS, CDR2 YFSETQ. The CDR3 is 15 residues long. The CDR3 spells CASSTSAGGPWEQYF. CDR3 DNA: TGCGCCAGCAGTACCTCAGCGGGAGGGCCATGGGAGCAGTACTTC.

This clone was seen just once. J is TRBJ1-2 and V is TRBV11-2, with D hard to call. Looked up from germline, CDR1 is SGHAT and CDR2 is FQNNGV. Deletions cut 0 bases from V and 5 bases from J, with 10 bases between. The CDR3 contains 14 residues. CDR3 coding DNA: TGTGCCAGCAGCTTAGATCGTGGCAGATATGGCTACACCTTC. Translating it yields CASSLDRGRYGYTF.

The CDR3 region is CASSIPQGGQPQHF. The CDR3 DNA sequence: TGTGCCAGTAGTATCCCCCAGGGGGGTCAGCCCCAGCATTTT. J is TRBJ1-5 and V is TRBV19; 7 nucleotides line up with TRBD1. The trim removed 3 bases at V and 6 bases at J, leaving 5 bases unmatched. The CDR3 is 14 residues long. CDR1 LNHDA and CDR2 SQIVND come from the germline V gene (reference sequence).

The chain has TRBV14 and TRBJ1-1; a weak D match, TRBD1 (5 bases). This CDR3 is 13 amino acids long. Germline V gives CDR1 SGHDN, CDR2 FVKESK. V lost 3 bases and J lost 6, with 11 bases in between. The CDR3 DNA sequence: TGTGCCAGCAGCCATATCGGGGGACCTGAAGCTTTCTTT. Its protein product is CASSHIGGPEAFF.

The gene calls are TRBV27 and TRBJ1-3, with 7 bases identical to TRBD1. V lost 6 bases, J lost 1 base, and 6 bases stayed unmatched. This CDR3 is built from 15 residues. The germline V gene has CDR1 MNHEY and CDR2 SMNVEV (reference sequence). The CDR3 spells CASRTHRGSGNTIYF. The CDR3 DNA reads TGTGCCAGCAGAACACACAGGGGATCTGGAAACACCATATATTTT.

V gene TRBV10-1 combines with J gene TRBJ2-2, with 9 bases that match TRBD2. This CDR3 comprises 19 residues. Germline CDR1 WNHNN, CDR2 SYGVQD (reference sequence). V gave up 3 bases and J gave up 6 bases; unmatched junction bases: 17. CDR3 amino acids: CASSDRRGAGGFMSGELFF. As DNA, the CDR3 is TGCGCCAGCAGTGATCGAAGGGGAGCGGGAGGTTTCATGTCCGGGGAGCTGTTTTTT.

The chain joins TRBV11-2 to TRBJ2-7; D perhaps matches TRBD1 (6 bases). V lost 6 bases and J lost 2, with 20 bases in between. This CDR3 is built from 16 residues. Germline V gene lookup returns CDR1 SGHAT and CDR2 FQNNGV. DNA of the CDR3: TGTGCCAGCAGTAGTCTTGGGGGCGCGAGGGCCTACGAGCAGTACTTC. Translated: CASSSLGGARAYEQYF. The variable domain in full, completed from reference TRBV11-2 and TRBJ2-7, reads EAGVAQSPRYKIIEKRQSVAFWCNPISGHATLYWYQQILGQGPKLLIQFQNNGVVDDSQLPKDRFSAERLKGVDSTLKIQPAKLEDSAVYLCASSSLGGARAYEQYFGPGTRLTVT.

The chain joins TRBV6-5 to TRBJ1-1; D not resolved. With 7 bases removed from V and 7 bases from J, the gap between germline ends came to 10 bases. CDR3 length equals 11 residues. Looked up from germline, CDR1 is MNHEY and CDR2 is SVGAGI. The CDR3 loop is CASTPLVEAFF. CDR3 nucleotide sequence: TGTGCCAGCACTCCCCTCGTTGAAGCTTTCTTT.

V gene TRBV2 combines with J gene TRBJ1-2; D is unresolved. The ends were cut back, 8 bases at V and 8 bases at J, with 21 bases in the middle. Germline V lookup: CDR1 SNHLY, CDR2 FYNNEI. The CDR3 covers 14 residues. This CDR3 reads CASRIWAESYGYTF. The CDR3 bases are TGTGCCAGCCGAATTTGGGCAGAAAGTTACGGCTACACCTTC.

The V and J genes are TRBV19 and TRBJ2-5; no clear D gene. Germline assignment: CDR1 LNHDA and CDR2 SQIVND (reference sequence). Trimming removed 5 bases at V and 5 bases at J, with 12 bases between. The length of the CDR3 is 13 residues. CDR3 nucleotide sequence: TGTGCCAGTAGTCCCCGTCCCGGGGAGACCCAGTACTTC. The encoded protein is CASSPRPGETQYF.

V gene TRBV27 combines with J gene TRBJ1-5; 7 nucleotides line up with TRBD1. Germline CDR1 is MNHEY and CDR2 is SMNVEV (reference sequence). The CDR3 covers 14 residues. V shed 5 bases, J shed 5 bases, and the junction held 6 bases outside the gene matches. CDR3 sequence reads: CASSLPGTDQPQHF. The CDR3 bases are TGTGCCAGCAGTCTGCCTGGGACAGATCAGCCCCAGCATTTT.

The rearrangement joins TRBV7-9 to TRBJ2-4, with 8 bases that match TRBD2. The ends lost 2 bases at V and 10 bases at J; junction bases unmatched: 16. Germline V CDR1 and CDR2: SEHNR, FQNEAQ (reference sequence). The CDR3 extends over 17 amino acids. The CDR3 region is CASSLFLGTRGGGIQYF. In DNA form, the CDR3 reads TGTGCCAGCAGCTTATTTCTTGGGACACGGGGCGGGGGGATTCAGTACTTC.

The chain carries TRBV6-6 and TRBJ1-2; 9 bases agree with TRBD1. The germline gives CDR1 MNHNY, CDR2 SVGAGI (reference sequence). Losses at the gene ends were 1 base for V and 4 bases for J; bases not matched to a gene: 4. This CDR3 has 15 amino acids. CDR3 DNA: TGTGCCAGCAGTTACTACCGACAGGGGGGCTATGGCTACACCTTC. It yields the protein CASSYYRQGGYGYTF.

This clone was found a few times. V usage is TRBV27 and J usage is TRBJ2-2; D gene uncertain. Trimming removed 2 bases from V and 4 bases from J, with 5 bases in between. Germline V gene lookup returns CDR1 MNHEY and CDR2 SMNVEV (reference sequence). The CDR3 covers 13 residues. The CDR3 loop is CASSLLGTGELFF. CDR3 DNA: TGTGCCAGCAGTTTACTCGGCACCGGGGAGCTGTTTTTT.

The V and J genes are TRBV18 and TRBJ1-1, with D possibly matching TRBD1 (5 bases). V was trimmed by 2 bases and J by 2 bases, leaving 12 bases between them. This CDR3 has 15 amino acids. CDR1 is KGHSH and CDR2 is LQKENI in the germline V gene. CDR3 nucleotide sequence: TGTGCCAGCTCACCATATGGGGCTTTAAACACTGAAGCTTTCTTT. Translated, it gives CASSPYGALNTEAFF.

This clone has a single count. The chain is built from TRBV15 and TRBJ2-1; 8 bases match TRBD2. In germline, CDR1 is LNHNV, CDR2 YYDKDF (reference sequence). After removal of 4 bases from V and 5 bases from J, the junction contained 16 bases not matched to a gene. The CDR3 is made up of 18 amino acids. The CDR3 DNA is TGTGCCACCAGCAAAACCACACAGGCGGGAGGAAAGAACAATGAGCAGTTCTTC. It codes for CATSKTTQAGGKNNEQFF.

The V gene is TRBV19, the J gene TRBJ2-2; TRBD1 might be the D (6 bases). Germline CDR1 is LNHDA and CDR2 is SQIVND (reference sequence). This CDR3 has 14 amino acids. V lost 5 bases, J lost 5 bases, and 12 bases lay in between. As DNA, the CDR3 is TGTGCCAGTAGTCGGCAGGGGAATACCGGGGAGCTGTTTTTT. This encodes CASSRQGNTGELFF.

The count of this clone is one. J is TRBJ2-7 and V is TRBV4-3; 9 bases match TRBD1. Trimming took 3 bases from V and 2 from J; bases not matched to a gene: 5. The CDR3 is 15 amino acids. CDR1 is LGHNA and CDR2 is YSLEER in the germline V gene. The chain's CDR3 is CASSQIGTGTYEQYF. DNA for the CDR3: TGCGCCAGCAGCCAGATTGGGACAGGGACCTACGAGCAGTACTTC.